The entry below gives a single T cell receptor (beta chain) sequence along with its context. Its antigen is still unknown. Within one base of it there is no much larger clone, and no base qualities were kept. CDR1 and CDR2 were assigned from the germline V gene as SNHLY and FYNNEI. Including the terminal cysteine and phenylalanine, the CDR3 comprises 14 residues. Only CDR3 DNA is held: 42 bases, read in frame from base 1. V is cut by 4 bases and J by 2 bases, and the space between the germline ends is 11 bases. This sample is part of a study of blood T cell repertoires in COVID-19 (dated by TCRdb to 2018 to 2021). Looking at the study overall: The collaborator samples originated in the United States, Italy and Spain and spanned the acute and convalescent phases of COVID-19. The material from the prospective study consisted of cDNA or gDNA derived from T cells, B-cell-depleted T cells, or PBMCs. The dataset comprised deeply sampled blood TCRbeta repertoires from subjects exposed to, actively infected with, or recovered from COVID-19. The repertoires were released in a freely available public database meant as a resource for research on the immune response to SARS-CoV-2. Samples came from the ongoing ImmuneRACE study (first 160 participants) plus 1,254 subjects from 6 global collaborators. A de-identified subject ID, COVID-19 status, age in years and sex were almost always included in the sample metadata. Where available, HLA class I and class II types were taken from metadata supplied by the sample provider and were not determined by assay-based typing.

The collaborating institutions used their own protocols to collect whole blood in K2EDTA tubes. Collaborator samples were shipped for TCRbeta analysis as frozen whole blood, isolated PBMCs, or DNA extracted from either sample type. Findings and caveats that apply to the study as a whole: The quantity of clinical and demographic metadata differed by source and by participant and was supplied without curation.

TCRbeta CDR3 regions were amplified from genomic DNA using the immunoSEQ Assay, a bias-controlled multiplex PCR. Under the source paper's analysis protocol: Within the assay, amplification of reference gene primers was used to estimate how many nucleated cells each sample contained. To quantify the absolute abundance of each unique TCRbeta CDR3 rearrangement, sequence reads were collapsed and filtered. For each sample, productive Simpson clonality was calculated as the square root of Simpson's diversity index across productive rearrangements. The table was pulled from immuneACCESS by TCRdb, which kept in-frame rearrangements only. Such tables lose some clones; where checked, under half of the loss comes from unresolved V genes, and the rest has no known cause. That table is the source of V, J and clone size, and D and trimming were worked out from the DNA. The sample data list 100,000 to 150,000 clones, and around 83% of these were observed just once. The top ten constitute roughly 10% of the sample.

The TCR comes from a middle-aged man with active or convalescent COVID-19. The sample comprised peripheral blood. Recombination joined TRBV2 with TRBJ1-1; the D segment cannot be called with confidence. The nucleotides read TGTGCCAGCAGTGCCACCGATACTAACACTGAAGCTTTCTTT. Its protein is CASSATDTNTEAFF.